This T cell receptor beta chain was sequenced for a study of blood T cell repertoires in COVID-19. Study-level background: Samples of COVID-19 (acute and convalescent) were obtained from the United States, Italy and Spain.

There are 14 residues in the CDR3. CDR1 and CDR2 from the germline V gene are WSHSY and SAAADI. V trimming: 7 bases; J trimming: 7 bases; junction bases outside the gene matches: 12. Using immunoSEQ multiplex PCR, the repertoire was profiled, and TCRdb retains in-frame clones only, with some absent. Of 250,000 or so clones listed, more than 75% were seen once; the top ten hold 5.5% to 9%. Sequencing was carried out using peripheral blood. The clonotype originates from a woman between 65 and 79 years old with active or convalescent COVID-19. The V and J genes are TRBV10-2 and TRBJ1-2; 7 bases map to TRBD1. The CDR3: CASNRAQGVGGYTF. The CDR3 nucleotides are TGCGCCAGCAACCGCGCCCAGGGGGTGGGTGGCTACACCTTC.